This T cell receptor (beta chain) appears in the sequencing data of a study of blood T cell repertoires in COVID-19. At the level of the study: Sample material is recorded as cDNA or gDNA derived from T cells, B-cell-depleted T cells, or PBMCs.

Original processing notes: Counts of nucleated cells, estimated from reference gene primer amplification, were obtained. Method: immunoSEQ multiplex PCR; TCRdb's copy keeps in-frame clones and lacks some. Clone size and V and J calls were adopted from that table, with D and trimming inferred from the DNA. The data contain 250,000 to 300,000 clones, around 93% of them singletons. Across under 25 US areas, participants ranged in age from roughly 18 to 95 years. Donors were grouped by their self-reported clinical history. The CDR3 consists of 14 residues. Between the trimmed V and J ends, which lost 3 bases and 1 base, there was a span of 9 bases. CDR1 and CDR2 from the germline V gene are SGDLS and YYNGEE.

Sequencing input: PBMCs or T cells enriched from blood (not recorded which). This sequence was found in a human donor in a cohort exposed to, infected with or recovered from COVID-19 (not recorded which). The donor label of this sample is uncertain. The chain is built from TRBV9 and TRBJ2-3; a weak D match, TRBD1 (6 bases). The CDR3 DNA follows: TGTGCCAGCAGCGAATACAGGGGCACAGATACGCAGTATTTT. Translated, it gives CASSEYRGTDTQYF.